A single sample gave rise to the 20 T cell receptor beta chains below, sequenced in a study of PD-1 blockade in classical Hodgkin lymphoma. Every single patient, without exception, relapsed after autologous stem cell transplantation, and brentuximab vedotin exposure varied. Libraries were prepared by immunoSEQ multiplex PCR; TCRdb keeps only in-frame clonotypes and omits some of them. Among tens of thousands of clones listed, approximately 73% were seen once. The source material was peripheral blood mononuclear cells (PBMCs), sampled before the second cycle of nivolumab. The receptors here all came from a human donor with classical Hodgkin lymphoma.

J is TRBJ1-4 and V is TRBV7-9; D unclear. The CDR3 is made up of 13 amino acids. From germline, CDR1 is SEHNR and CDR2 FQNEAQ (reference sequence). Trimming pared 11 bases from V and 8 bases from J, leaving 18 bases between. Here the CDR3 reads CAFPLALGEKLFF. CDR3 DNA sequence: TGTGCCTTTCCACTAGCTCTGGGGGAAAAACTGTTTTTT. The full variable domain, its missing parts supplied by reference TRBV7-9 and TRBJ1-4, is DTGVSQNPRHKITKRGQNVTFRCDPISEHNRLYWYRQTLGQGPEFLTYFQNEAQLEKSRLLSDRFSAERPKGSFSTLEIQRTEQGDSAMYLCAFPLALGEKLFFGSGTQLSVL.

The CDR3 coding sequence is TGTGCCAGCAGCCCCAAAGGTGGCGCAATAAATACGCAGTATTTT. Translation: CASSPKGGAINTQYF. The V call is TRBV7-3, the J call TRBJ2-3; D gene ambiguous. Germline CDR1 SGHTA, CDR2 FQGTGA. CDR3 size: 15 residues. The V end was cut by 5 bases, the J end by 7 bases, with 19 bases between.

This clone has more than one count but fewer than ten. The chain links TRBV6-4 to TRBJ2-2; no firm D call. Germline V gene lookup returns CDR1 MRHNA and CDR2 SNTAGT. V was clipped by 6 bases and J by 2 bases, with 7 bases between them. The CDR3 consists of 13 residues. This CDR3 is CASREPNTGELFF. The CDR3, as DNA: TGTGCCAGCAGAGAGCCCAACACCGGGGAGCTGTTTTTT.

DNA of the CDR3: TGCGCCAGCAGAAGCGTGAGCTCCTACGAGCAGTACTTC. Translated: CASRSVSSYEQYF. The chain carries TRBV5-1 and TRBJ2-7; D unresolved. The germline V and J ends were trimmed by 5 bases and 0 bases, with 9 bases remaining between them. Looked up from germline, CDR1 is SGHRS and CDR2 is YFSETQ. The CDR3 length is 13 residues.

The chain uses TRBV7-2 and TRBJ1-2; D remains unclear. Germline CDR1 reads SGHTA; CDR2 reads FQGNSA. Trimming removed 2 bases at V and 1 base at J, with 8 bases between. This CDR3 comprises 14 residues. The CDR3 DNA reads as TGTGCCAGCAGCTTACGGCAAGATAACTATGGCTACACCTTC. Amino acid sequence: CASSLRQDNYGYTF.

The chain uses TRBV28 and TRBJ2-3; 13 bases line up with TRBD2. The trim removed 2 bases at V and 5 bases at J, leaving 4 bases unmatched. In germline, CDR1 is MDHEN, CDR2 SYDVKM. This CDR3 is 16 amino acids long. The CDR3 here is CASSLGLAGALDTQYF. CDR3 sequence (DNA): TGTGCCAGCAGTTTAGGACTAGCGGGAGCATTAGATACGCAGTATTTT.

The chain couples TRBV7-9 to TRBJ1-2; 9 bases map to TRBD1. Looked up from germline, CDR1 is SEHNR and CDR2 is FQNEAQ (reference sequence). CDR3 length: 13 amino acids. V was pared by 8 bases and J by 8 bases, with 9 bases of the junction left unmatched. The CDR3 loop reads CASGPGTGLGYTF. The CDR3 coding sequence is TGTGCCAGCGGCCCCGGGACAGGGTTAGGCTACACCTTC.

A single count supports this clone. The chain carries TRBV28 and TRBJ1-1; D unclear. Per germline, CDR1 MDHEN and CDR2 SYDVKM. This CDR3 is built from 11 residues. V was shortened by 3 bases and J by 7 bases, with 6 bases between the two germline ends. CDR3 loop: CASSLFLEAFF. CDR3 sequence (DNA): TGTGCCAGCAGTTTGTTCCTTGAAGCTTTCTTT.

The rearrangement joins TRBV2 to TRBJ2-7; a weak D match, TRBD2 (5 bases). Germline V lookup: CDR1 SNHLY, CDR2 FYNNEI. V was cut by 6 bases and J by 4 bases, with 22 bases left in between. The CDR3 is 16 residues long. The CDR3 region is CASSARGSPAGYEQYF. DNA of the CDR3: TGTGCCAGCAGCGCTAGAGGGTCCCCGGCCGGGTACGAGCAGTACTTC. The whole variable domain, filled in from reference TRBV2 and TRBJ2-7, reads EPEVTQTPSHQVTQMGQEVILRCVPISNHLYFYWYRQILGQKVEFLVSFYNNEISEKSEIFDDQFSVERPDGSNFTLKIRSTKLEDSAMYFCASSARGSPAGYEQYFGPGTRLTVT.

The V gene is TRBV11-3, the J gene TRBJ2-1; D gene ambiguous. Trimming left V 1 base short and J 9 bases short, with 10 bases between. This CDR3 region has 13 residues. Germline V CDR1 and CDR2: SGHNT, YENEEA. The DNA for the CDR3 is TGTGCCAGCAGCTTAGTCTCTGGATTTGAGCAGTTCTTC. Encoded protein: CASSLVSGFEQFF.

This clone was observed at least ten times. The V and J genes are TRBV6-6 and TRBJ1-5, with a possible D match to TRBD1 (6 bases). With 10 bases removed from V and 6 bases from J, the gap between germline ends came to 22 bases. The V gene's germline CDR1 is MNHNY and CDR2 SVGAGI (reference sequence). The CDR3 totals 15 residues. DNA of the CDR3: TGTGCCACCTTAGCCCGACAGGTTGAGGGTCAGCCCCAGCATTTT. This codes for CATLARQVEGQPQHF.

The chain recombines TRBV18 with TRBJ2-1, with D uncertain. The CDR3 loop spans 13 amino acids. In germline, CDR1 is KGHSH, CDR2 LQKENI. The ends were cut back, 4 bases at V and 7 bases at J, with 11 bases in the middle. This CDR3 reads CASSLAGSNEQFF. The CDR3 DNA follows: TGTGCCAGCTCACTGGCTGGTTCAAATGAGCAGTTCTTC.

This clone was counted ten times or more. V usage is TRBV28 and J usage is TRBJ1-1; D gene ambiguous. CDR3 length: 14 amino acids. Per germline, CDR1 MDHEN and CDR2 SYDVKM. Trimming took 6 bases from V and 6 from J, leaving 17 bases between them. CDR3 nucleotides: TGTGCCAGCAGGTTCTTCGATACGGGCTCTGAAGCTTTCTTT. Translating it yields CASRFFDTGSEAFF.

The V and J genes are TRBV19 and TRBJ1-5; 9 nucleotides match TRBD1. Germline CDR1 LNHDA, CDR2 SQIVND (reference sequence). J was trimmed by 4 bases and V by 5 bases; bases with no gene match: 3. The CDR3 runs to 14 residues. CDR3 residues: CASSAGQGNQPQHF. CDR3 DNA sequence: TGTGCCAGTAGTGCAGGACAGGGGAATCAGCCCCAGCATTTT.

The table lists this clone with a few counts. A much larger clone lies a single base off, so this may be a read error. CDR3 region: CASSLGPGAYEQYF. In nucleotides, the CDR3 is TGTGCCAGCAGCTTAGGGCCAGGGGCCTACGAGCAGTACTTC. The genes are TRBV7-9 and TRBJ2-7, with D possibly being TRBD1 (6 bases). Germline V gene lookup returns CDR1 SEHNR and CDR2 FQNEAQ (reference sequence). The CDR3 sequence is 14 residues long. Trimming cost V 1 base and J 2 bases, with 9 bases left between them.

This rearrangement joins TRBV6-5 to TRBJ1-1; 8 bases are shared with TRBD1. Germline CDR1 is MNHEY and CDR2 is SVGAGI. This CDR3 comprises 15 residues. Trimming removed 5 bases from V and 2 bases from J; junction bases left unmatched: 7. The CDR3 bases are TGTGCCAGCAGTCACGGACAGGGCCCTAACACTGAAGCTTTCTTT. This encodes CASSHGQGPNTEAFF.

CDR3 nucleotide sequence: TGTGCCAGCAGCTTATTACCCTACGAGCAGTACTTC. Translating gives CASSLLPYEQYF. This chain connects TRBV7-9 to TRBJ2-7; D ambiguous. The CDR3 consists of 12 residues. V lost 2 bases, J lost 2 bases, and 4 bases lay in between. Per germline, CDR1 SEHNR and CDR2 FQNEAQ (reference sequence).

This sequence joins TRBV27 and TRBJ2-1; possibly TRBD1 for D (6 bases). CDR3 length: 16 amino acids. V was clipped by 7 bases and J by 5 bases, with 21 bases between them. Per germline, CDR1 MNHEY and CDR2 SMNVEV (reference sequence). CDR3 region: CASIIQAGDTHNEQFF. The CDR3, as DNA: TGTGCCAGCATTATTCAAGCAGGGGACACACACAATGAGCAGTTCTTC.

This clone was recorded a few times. The chain is built from TRBV5-1 and TRBJ2-7; 11 bases are a match to TRBD1. Trimming removed 4 bases from V and 12 bases from J; junction bases left unmatched: 12. The CDR3 contains 14 residues. Germline CDR1 SGHRS, CDR2 YFSETQ. The CDR3 DNA reads TGCGCCAGCAGCCCCCAACCCGGGACAGGGGGTTGGTACTTC. It is translated as CASSPQPGTGGWYF. The full variable domain, with the rest looked up from reference TRBV5-1 and TRBJ2-7, is KAGVTQTPRYLIKTRGQQVTLSCSPISGHRSVSWYQQTPGQGLQFLFEYFSETQRNKGNFPGRFSGRQFSNSRSEMNVSTLELGDSALYLCASSPQPGTGGWYFGPGTRLTVT.

This chain connects TRBV21-1 to TRBJ2-2; TRBD2 was called by the table and not checked on the DNA. TRBV21-1 is described as a pseudogene. The CDR3 length is 16 residues. In nucleotides, the CDR3 is TGTGCCAGCAGCAAGAGCGGGCCAGTGGACACCGGGGAGCTGTTTTTT. This encodes CASSKSGPVDTGELFF.